This paragraph reports one TCR beta chain. This record belongs to a study of blood T cell repertoires in COVID-19. Study as a whole: Acute-phase and convalescent COVID-19 samples originated in the United States, Italy and Spain. In each case, the material was cDNA or gDNA derived from T cells, B-cell-depleted T cells, or PBMCs.

Authors' analysis steps: Reference gene primer amplification gave estimated nucleated cell counts. Assay used: immunoSEQ multiplex PCR; TCRdb lists only in-frame clones, some missing. V and J calls and clone size are as listed in that table; D and trimming were resolved from the DNA. The data show around 250,000 clones, 80% to 85% seen once. This TCR came from a middle-aged woman who had recovered from COVID-19. Sequencing was performed on peripheral blood.

The DNA for the CDR3 is TGCGCCAGCAGCCACCTGGGTAGGGGAGAAAAACTGTTTTTT. Translated: CASSHLGRGEKLFF. The chain links TRBV4-1 to TRBJ1-4, with D tentatively TRBD1 (5 bases). Germline assignment: CDR1 MGHRA and CDR2 YSYEKL. The CDR3 is 14 amino acids. Trimming took off 3 bases at V and 8 bases at J, with 13 bases between the two ends.